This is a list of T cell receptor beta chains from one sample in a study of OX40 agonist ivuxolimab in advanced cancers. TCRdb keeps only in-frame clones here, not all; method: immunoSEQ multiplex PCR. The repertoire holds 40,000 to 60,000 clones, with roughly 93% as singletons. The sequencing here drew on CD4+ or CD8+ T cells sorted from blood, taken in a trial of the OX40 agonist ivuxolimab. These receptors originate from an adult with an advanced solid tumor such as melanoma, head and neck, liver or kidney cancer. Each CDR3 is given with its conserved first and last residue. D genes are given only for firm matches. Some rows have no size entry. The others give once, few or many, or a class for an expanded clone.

CASSSYDSAEQYF | TGTGCCAGCAGCTCCTATGACAGCGCCGAGCAGTACTTC | TRBJ2-7 | TRBV7-9 | . | .
CASSLAVGGYTEAFF | TGTGCCAGCAGCTTAGCGGTAGGGGGCTACACTGAAGCTTTCTTT | TRBJ1-1 | TRBV11-2 | once | TRBD1
CASSLPTDTQYF | TGTGCCAGCAGTTTACCCACAGATACGCAGTATTTT | TRBJ2-3 | TRBV28 | . | .
CAIQGAGGYNEQFF | TGTGCCATCCAAGGGGCGGGAGGGTACAATGAGCAGTTCTTC | TRBJ2-1 | TRBV27 | . | TRBD2
CASSVGSAYGYTF | TGTGCCAGCAGCGTAGGCAGTGCCTATGGCTACACCTTC | TRBJ1-2 | TRBV9 | . | .
CASSLPSLRTSGGVNTGELFF | TGTGCCAGCAGCCTCCCGAGTTTGCGGACTAGCGGTGGAGTGAACACCGGGGAGCTGTTTTTT | TRBJ2-2 | TRBV9 | once | TRBD2
CASTTGGSYGYTF | TGTGCCAGCACCACGGGGGGGAGTTATGGCTACACCTTC | TRBJ1-2 | TRBV6-5 | . | .
CASSFGGESWEQYF | TGTGCCAGCAGCTTTGGCGGGGAGAGCTGGGAGCAGTACTTC | TRBJ2-7 | TRBV7-9 | once | .
CASSVPAVMETEETQYF | TGTGCCAGCAGTGTTCCCGCAGTGATGGAAACTGAAGAGACCCAGTACTTC | TRBJ2-5 | TRBV2 | . | .
CASSPLAGGSYEQYF | TGTGCCAGCAGCCCCCTAGCGGGAGGCTCCTACGAGCAGTACTTC | TRBJ2-7 | TRBV7-6 | . | TRBD2
CATSPLGRDSSYEQYF | TGTGCCACCAGCCCCCTAGGGCGGGACAGCTCCTACGAGCAGTACTTC | TRBJ2-7 | TRBV15 | . | .
CASSQRQSSYEQYF | TGCGCCAGCAGCCAACGACAGAGCTCCTACGAGCAGTACTTC | TRBJ2-7 | TRBV4-1 | . | .
CASSWLGGSIDNEQFF | TGTGCCAGCAGTTGGTTAGGGGGCTCGATTGACAATGAGCAGTTCTTC | TRBJ2-1 | TRBV27 | . | TRBD1
CASSQDTVTDVPTEAFF | TGTGCCAGCAGCCAAGATACCGTGACAGACGTGCCCACTGAAGCTTTCTTT | TRBJ1-1 | TRBV4-2 | . | .
CASTPSSGGPGANVLTF | TGTGCCAGCACCCCCTCCTCCGGGGGGCCTGGGGCCAACGTCCTGACTTTC | TRBJ2-6 | TRBV9 | . | .
CASSLTSGRRGQYF | TGTGCCAGCAGTTTGACTAGCGGGAGACGCGGACAGTACTTC | TRBJ2-7 | TRBV27 | . | TRBD2
CASSPGPGHYEQYF | TGTGCCAGCAGCCCAGGGCCAGGGCACTACGAGCAGTACTTC | TRBJ2-7 | TRBV2 | . | .
CASSGGNDPYEQYF | TGTGCCAGCAGTGGAGGTAACGACCCCTACGAGCAGTACTTC | TRBJ2-7 | TRBV28 | . | .
CASSSGPTEQYF | TGTGCCAGCAGTTCTGGACCGACCGAGCAGTACTTC | TRBJ2-7 | TRBV6-5 | . | .
CASSLELGQFF | TGTGCCAGCAGCCTCGAGCTGGGACAGTTCTTC | TRBJ2-1 | TRBV7-2 | . | .